This T cell receptor (beta chain) was sequenced in a study of T cells in Graves' hyperthyroidism and ophthalmopathy. About the research overall: Upon initial diagnosis and before any treatment, peripheral blood was collected.

RNA transcripts were the template for amplifying TCR beta CDR3 regions. Researchers ran a first-round RT-PCR on the TCR CDR3 using the HTBI primer set. TCRdb ran MiXCR on the multiplex PCR reads and lists one entry per CDR3 protein. The table includes some 300,000 distinct CDR3 sequences, 16% detected once. This clonotype was recorded a few times. The diagnoses drew upon clinical symptoms, serum thyroxine and TRAb, thyroid ultrasound and orbital computed tomography. The sequenced sample was blood. The source is a young man with Graves' hyperthyroidism.

This chain's CDR3 is CASSLAASYNEQFF. Written as DNA, the CDR3 is TGTGCCAGCAGCCTAGCGGCGTCCTACAATGAGCAGTTCTTC. V and J are TRBV14 and TRBJ2-1; D is possibly TRBD2 (6 bases). The V end was cut by 4 bases, the J end by 1 base, with 8 bases between. CDR1 is SGHDN and CDR2 is FVKESK in the germline V gene. The CDR3 spans 14 residues.